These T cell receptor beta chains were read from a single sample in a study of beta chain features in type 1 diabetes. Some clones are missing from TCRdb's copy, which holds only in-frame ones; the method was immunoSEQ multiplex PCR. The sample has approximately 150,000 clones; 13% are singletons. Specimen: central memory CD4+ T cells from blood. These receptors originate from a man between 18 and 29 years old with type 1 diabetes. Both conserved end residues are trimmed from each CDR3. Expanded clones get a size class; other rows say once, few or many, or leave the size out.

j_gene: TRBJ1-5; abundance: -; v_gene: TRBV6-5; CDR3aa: ASSYSIQSNQPQH
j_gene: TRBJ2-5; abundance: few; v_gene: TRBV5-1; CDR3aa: ASSKGQGGPLGETQY
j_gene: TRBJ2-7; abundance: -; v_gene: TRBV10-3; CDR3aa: ATTTESEQY
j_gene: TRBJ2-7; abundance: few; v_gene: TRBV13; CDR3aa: ASRLGTVEDEQY
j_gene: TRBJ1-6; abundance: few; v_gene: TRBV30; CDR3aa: AWARGQYSPLH
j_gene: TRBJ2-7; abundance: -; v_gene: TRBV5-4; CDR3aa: ASSTYTGYYEQY
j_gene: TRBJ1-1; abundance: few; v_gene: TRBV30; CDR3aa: AWGQGGTEAF
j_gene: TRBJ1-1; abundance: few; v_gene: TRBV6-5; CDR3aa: ASSFTGSGTEAF
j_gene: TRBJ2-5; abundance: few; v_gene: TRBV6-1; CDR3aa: ASSYGETQY
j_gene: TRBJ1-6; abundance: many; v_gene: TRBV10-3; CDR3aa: AISGRTGQSYNSPLH
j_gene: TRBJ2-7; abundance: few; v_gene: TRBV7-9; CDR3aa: ASSSYYEQY
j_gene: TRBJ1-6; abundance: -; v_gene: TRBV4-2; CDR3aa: ASSPQGGRADSPLH
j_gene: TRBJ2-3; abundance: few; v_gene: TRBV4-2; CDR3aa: ASSQPGLAGAQGQDTQY
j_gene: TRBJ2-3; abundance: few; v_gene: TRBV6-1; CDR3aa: ASSEPSDTQY
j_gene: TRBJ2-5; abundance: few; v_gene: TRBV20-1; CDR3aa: SARDSREQY
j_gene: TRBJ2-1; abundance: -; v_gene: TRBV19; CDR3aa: ASSIQVSTYNEQF
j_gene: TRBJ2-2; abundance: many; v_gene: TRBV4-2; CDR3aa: ASSQDKGTGELF
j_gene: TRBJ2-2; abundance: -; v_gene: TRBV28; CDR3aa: ASSLMITGELF
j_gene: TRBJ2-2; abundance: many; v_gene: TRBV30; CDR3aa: AWSVLGTGELF
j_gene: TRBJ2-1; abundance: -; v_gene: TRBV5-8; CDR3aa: ASSYSAGTTSYNEQF
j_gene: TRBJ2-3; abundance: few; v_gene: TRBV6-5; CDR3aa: ASDAFRDPTDTQY
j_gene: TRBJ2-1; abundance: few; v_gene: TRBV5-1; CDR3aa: ASSLTGDSYNEQF
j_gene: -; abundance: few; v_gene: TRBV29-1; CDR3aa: SVEQGAGEQY
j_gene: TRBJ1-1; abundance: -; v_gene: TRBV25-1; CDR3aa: ASSEYFHTEAF
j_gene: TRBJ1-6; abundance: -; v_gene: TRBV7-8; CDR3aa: ASSGGQGIGNSPLH